This passage covers 5 T cell receptor beta chains from one sample sequenced in a study of prognosis after radiotherapy for stage I lung cancer. The genomic DNA TCR beta CDR3 region underwent two rounds of multiplex PCR. Gene-specific TRBV and TRBJ primers were used in PCR round one. TCRdb re-called the multiplex PCR reads through MiXCR, storing one row per CDR3 protein. The data contain about 25,000 distinct CDR3 sequences, around 36% of them singletons. The material sequenced was PBMCs, taken before or after stereotactic body radiation therapy (not recorded which). The receptors derive from a donor over 45 with non-small cell lung cancer.

With regard to this clonotype: With a far larger clone one base away, a read error is the likely cause. This rearrangement joins TRBV6-6 to TRBJ1-2, with D unclear. V was trimmed by 0 bases and J by 6 bases, leaving 5 bases between them. The CDR3 contains 12 residues. The V gene's germline CDR1 is MNHNY and CDR2 SVGAGI (reference sequence). The CDR3: CASSYSVHGYTF. The CDR3 DNA follows: TGTGCCAGCAGTTACTCGGTCCATGGCTACACCTTC.

This clonotype was found many times. The chain joins TRBV2 to TRBJ2-7; either TRBD1 or TRBD2 may supply D (5 bases each). CDR3 length: 15 residues. The V end lost 7 bases, the J end lost 4 bases, and 20 bases lay between the germline ends. CDR1 is SNHLY and CDR2 is FYNNEI in the germline V gene. The CDR3 DNA is TGTGCCAGCAACTTAGTAGGGGACGGAGAGTACGAGCAGTACTTC. Its protein product is CASNLVGDGEYEQYF.

This clonotype was found many times. The chain carries TRBV5-5 and TRBJ1-1; TRBD1 matches 7 bases. CDR3 length: 13 residues. Germline V gene data show CDR1 as SGHKS and CDR2 as YYEKEE (reference sequence). The junction had 5 bases not matched to a gene; V was cut back by 4 bases and J by 5 bases. CDR3 DNA: TGTGCCAGCAGCCTAGGGGGCAGAACTGAAGCTTTCTTT. Its translation: CASSLGGRTEAFF. Looking up the rest from reference TRBV5-5 and TRBJ1-1 gives the full variable domain: DAGVTQSPTHLIKTRGQQVTLRCSPISGHKSVSWYQQVLGQGPQFIFQYYEKEERGRGNFPDRFSARQFPNYSSELNVNALLLGDSALYLCASSLGGRTEAFFGQGTRLTVV.

J is TRBJ1-5 and V is TRBV20-1, with unresolved D. With 2 bases removed from V and 6 bases from J, the gap between germline ends came to 11 bases. Germline CDR1 and CDR2: DFQATT and SNEGSKA (reference sequence). The CDR3 runs 13 residues. The DNA for the CDR3 is TGCAGTGCTAGATCGGATGAGTTTCAGCCCCAGCATTTT. This codes for CSARSDEFQPQHF.

This clonotype was seen repeatedly, ten times or more. V usage is TRBV2 and J usage is TRBJ2-2, with D maybe TRBD2 (6 bases). The CDR3 covers 14 residues. The V and J ends lost 6 bases and 3 bases respectively, with 11 bases between them. Germline V gene sequence: CDR1 SNHLY, CDR2 FYNNEI. This CDR3 reads CASSRGTDTGELFF. The DNA of the CDR3 is TGTGCCAGCAGCCGGGGGACGGACACCGGGGAGCTGTTTTTT.